Below are 4 T cell receptor beta chains sequenced from a single sample in a study of long-term antiretroviral therapy in people with HIV. Survey-level immunoSEQ v3.0 assays were run. Sequenced by immunoSEQ multiplex PCR; TCRdb stores in-frame clones only, minus some. The sample comprises more than 25,000 clones, over 75% of which are singletons, and roughly 1% rests with the top ten. The specimen comprised unsorted PBMCs, sampled 2 years after starting antiretroviral therapy. These receptor sequences come from a man in his fifties with HIV.

The chain links TRBV2 to TRBJ2-5, with 7 bases aligning to TRBD1. The CDR3 loop spans 14 amino acids. Germline CDR1 and CDR2: SNHLY and FYNNEI. V gave up 2 bases and J gave up 5 bases; unmatched junction bases: 5. CDR3 DNA sequence: TGTGCCAGCAGTGAACAGAGGGGGCGGGAGACCCAGTACTTC. It translates to CASSEQRGRETQYF. Full variable domain (outside the CDR3, taken from reference TRBV2 and TRBJ2-5): EPEVTQTPSHQVTQMGQEVILRCVPISNHLYFYWYRQILGQKVEFLVSFYNNEISEKSEIFDDQFSVERPDGSNFTLKIRSTKLEDSAMYFCASSEQRGRETQYFGPGTRLLVL.

This chain joins TRBV27 and TRBJ2-5; perhaps TRBD2 as D (5 bases). Germline CDR1 reads MNHEY; CDR2 reads SMNVEV (reference sequence). The length of the CDR3 is 14 residues. V was pared by 6 bases and J by 4 bases, with 15 bases between. The CDR3 nucleotides read TGTGCCAGCAGGCTCGCTAGCTGGGGAGAGACCCAGTACTTC. As protein: CASRLASWGETQYF.

The chain carries TRBV6-6 and TRBJ2-7, with D perhaps matching TRBD2 (6 bases). The CDR3 contains 14 residues. Trimming left V 2 bases short and J 3 bases short, with 11 bases between. Germline lookup yields CDR1 MNHNY and CDR2 SVGAGI (reference sequence). CDR3 amino acids: CASSYDLRGYEQYF. CDR3 sequence (DNA): TGTGCCAGCAGTTACGACTTGCGGGGCTACGAGCAGTACTTC.

The CDR3: CASSGTSASTDTQYF. The CDR3 DNA reads as TGTGCCAGCAGTGGGACTAGCGCTAGCACAGATACGCAGTATTTT. The chain combines TRBV28 with TRBJ2-3, with TRBD2 identical over 10 bases. The CDR3 has 15 amino acids. Germline V gives CDR1 MDHEN, CDR2 SYDVKM. The V and J ends lost 5 bases and 0 bases, in that order; junction bases with no gene match: 2.